The T cell receptor (beta chain) described here comes from a study of cytomegalovirus exposure and HLA in healthy donors. For the study at large: Of 300 to 450 genotyped donors, about 81% clustered with self-reported Caucasian donors. General study findings and limits: In vitro confirmation showed three CMV-associated chains to be CMV antigen specific. Later, an analysis showed that TCR beta chains associated with HLA were more clonally expanded than others that were equally common.

The count of this clone is one. What it binds is not known. The CDR3 is made up of 15 amino acids. Germline V lookup: CDR1 SNHLY, CDR2 FYNNEI. V was clipped by 6 bases and J by 9 bases, with 20 bases between them. The PCR made use of 60 Vbeta and 13 Jbeta primers. Assay used: immunoSEQ multiplex PCR; TCRdb lists only in-frame clones, some missing. Of 95,000 to 100,000 clones in the sample, about four fifths were seen once. The chain uses TRBV2 and TRBJ2-2; the D gene is possibly TRBD2 (6 bases). Sequenced sample: PBMCs. This TCR came from a woman between 40 and 50 years old in good health and CMV-seronegative. The CDR3 DNA reads as TGTGCCAGCAGCCCTAGCGTTCCCGGCCCCCGGGAGCTGTTTTTT. Translation: CASSPSVPGPRELFF.